The clone carrying this T cell receptor (beta chain) was seen more than once but under ten times. After removal of 2 bases from V and 4 bases from J, the junction contained 9 bases not matched to a gene. Germline V gene lookup returns CDR1 KGHSH and CDR2 LQKENI. This CDR3 comprises 16 residues. The sample is drawn from a study of blood T cell repertoires in COVID-19. On the study more broadly: T cells, B-cell-depleted T cells, or PBMCs provided the cDNA or gDNA that served as material.

Recruitment covered under 25 US areas and drew participants whose ages spanned roughly 18 to 90 years. Clinical history reported by participants formed the basis on which cohorts were assigned. Per the original data handling: Reference gene primer amplification yielded estimated nucleated cell counts. Generated by immunoSEQ multiplex PCR, the TCRdb table keeps only in-frame clones and is missing some. Clone size and the V and J calls come from that table; the DNA yielded D and trimming. The sample records over 350,000 clones, around 90% being singletons. Sequencing input: PBMCs or T cells enriched from blood (not recorded which). This receptor was obtained from a woman aged 18-30 years with acute COVID-19. This chain joins TRBV18 and TRBJ1-1; 8 nucleotides align to TRBD1. CDR3 in DNA: TGTGCCAGCTCACCAGGGGCAGGGGGCGAGTTCACTGAAGCTTTCTTT. Translation gives CASSPGAGGEFTEAFF.